This T cell receptor (beta chain) came from a study of cytomegalovirus exposure and HLA in healthy donors. On this clone itself: The target antigen is unknown.

Libraries were prepared by immunoSEQ multiplex PCR; TCRdb keeps only in-frame clonotypes and omits some of them. The repertoire consists of some 250,000 clones, with about nine tenths occurring once and the leading ten covering approximately 3.1%. The study's findings and limits: In vitro confirmation showed three CMV-associated chains to be CMV antigen specific. Generally TCR sequences proved uncommon, though certain public TCRs appeared in numerous donors. Subsequent analysis found a tendency for first-cohort TCR clusters to co-occur within the 120 validation repertoires. The listing of 150 or so TCR beta chains classed them as cytomegalovirus-associated.

There are 16 residues in the CDR3. Germline V lookup: CDR1 SQVTM, CDR2 ANQGSEA. V was pared by 5 bases and J by 8 bases, with 11 bases of the junction left unmatched. Sequencing was performed on PBMCs. This TCR was recovered from a woman aged 25 to 45 in good health and CMV-seronegative. The chain recombines TRBV29-1 with TRBJ2-1; 14 positions agree with TRBD2. CDR3 sequence: CSVTRRTSGGSYEQFF. CDR3 in DNA: TGCAGCGTTACCCGTCGGACTAGCGGGGGGAGTTATGAGCAGTTCTTC.